Below, one T cell receptor (beta chain) is given with its context. The antigen remains unidentified. TCRdb redid the calling of the 5' RACE reads with MiXCR, one entry per CDR3 protein. The data show about 230,000 distinct CDR3 sequences, roughly 6.2% seen once. The germline V gene has CDR1 WSHSY and CDR2 SAAADI. The CDR3 is 13 residues long. Trimming pared 4 bases from V and 4 bases from J, leaving 8 bases between. This record comes from a study of T cells after yellow fever vaccination. Study results and limitations: Among all clonotypes, a small share was observed in both CD4 and CD8 compartments. The booster saw the reappearance of most primary-vaccination clones (96% CD4, about 88% CD8). In FACS-sorted repertoires, abundant clonotypes from the bulk population could appear as contaminants. Peaking on day 5 versus 15, the secondary response was faster but weaker.

This clonotype originated in a man aged 25 to 45 who received the YFV17D yellow fever vaccine. Sequenced material: CD4+ T cells sorted from PBMCs, taken on the day of the yellow fever booster vaccination. The V and J genes are TRBV10-2 and TRBJ1-5; D call uncertain. The CDR3 bases are TGCGCCAGCAGTGTTCTGAGAAATCAGCCCCAGCATTTT. Its protein product is CASSVLRNQPQHF.